By share of the sample, the clone carrying this T cell receptor beta chain is medium-sized. Its antigen is not identified. The CDR3 consists of 13 residues. V dropped 0 bases and J dropped 11 bases, with 8 bases sitting between them. From germline, CDR1 is SGHTA and CDR2 FQGTGA. These data originate in a study of T cell repertoires in aging, cancer and after chemotherapy. Study information: Donors were grouped into six age bands spanning 30 or younger through 70 or older. About 8.9 million TCR reads made up the full dataset.

A mixed TRB-A/B primer pool amplified rearranged TRB by multiplex touch-down PCR. Each CDR3 protein gets one entry after TCRdb re-called the multiplex PCR reads with MiXCR. The sample has about 2,700 distinct CDR3 sequences, approximately 20% seen once. TCR beta rearrangements were amplified from peripheral blood genomic DNA. Study-wide results and caveats: Compared with age-matched healthy donors, untreated hematological or solid cancer patients showed higher blood TCR clonality.

The TCR was taken from a human donor with a solid tumor. The sequencing input was blood. The V call is TRBV7-3, the J call TRBJ1-6; D is undetermined. The CDR3 nucleotides are TGTGCCAGCAGCTTAACAACTGAAGCACCCCTCCACTTT. Encoded protein: CASSLTTEAPLHF.